These 17 T cell receptor beta chains share one sample of origin, sequenced in a study of metastatic and nonmetastatic thyroid tumors. TCRdb reprocessed the PCR reads via MiXCR. The sample has tens of thousands of clones, about an eighth seen once; the top ten hold 10% to 12%. Prior to thyroid surgery, none of the patients had received any treatment. Sequenced input: blood. Receptor source: a female donor with papillary thyroid cancer or a benign thyroid nodule (not recorded which). Some clones in this sample may be carry-over from other donors' samples.

There are many counts of this clone. The chain is built from TRBV7-9 and TRBJ2-7; TRBD2 matches at 7 bases. Germline V CDR1 and CDR2: SEHNR, FQNEAQ (reference sequence). The CDR3 length is 15 residues. Germline trimming cut 5 bases from V and 2 bases from J; bases unmatched to any gene: 9. The CDR3 reads CASSRTGTNPYEQYF. The CDR3 bases are TGTGCCAGCAGCCGTACCGGGACTAACCCCTACGAGCAGTACTTC. Supplemented by reference TRBV7-9 and TRBJ2-7, the full variable domain reads DTGVSQNPRHKITKRGQNVTFRCDPISEHNRLYWYRQTLGQGPEFLTYFQNEAQLEKSRLLSDRFSAERPKGSFSTLEIQRTEQGDSAMYLCASSRTGTNPYEQYFGPGTRLTVT.

The V and J genes are TRBV27 and TRBJ2-3, with 7 bases fitting TRBD2. CDR1 is MNHEY and CDR2 is SMNVEV in the germline V gene (reference sequence). This CDR3 has 14 residues. The junction had 11 bases not matched to a gene; V was cut back by 8 bases and J by 6 bases. For the CDR3, the DNA is TGTGCCAGCGGTTCTCTAGCGGTAGCCGATACGCAGTATTTT. Residues: CASGSLAVADTQYF.

This clone was observed at least ten times. The chain employs TRBV6-1 and TRBJ1-2; D is ambiguous. Germline CDR1 and CDR2: MNHNS and SASEGT. Trimming removed 6 bases from V and 4 bases from J, with 12 bases in between. The CDR3 totals 13 residues. CDR3 in amino acids: CASSALGGYGYTF. CDR3 nucleotide sequence: TGTGCCAGCAGCGCCTTGGGAGGCTATGGCTACACCTTC.

This clone was counted many times. The V gene is TRBV15, the J gene TRBJ2-5; D may be TRBD2 (6 bases). CDR3 length equals 14 residues. Germline CDR1 LNHNV, CDR2 YYDKDF (reference sequence). The germline V and J ends were trimmed by 4 bases and 4 bases, with 13 bases remaining between them. The CDR3: CATSTRGGRETQYF. The CDR3 nucleotides read TGTGCCACCAGCACCAGAGGAGGGAGAGAGACCCAGTACTTC.

This clone was observed at least ten times. The chain uses TRBV28 and TRBJ2-1; TRBD2 agrees at 14 bases. This CDR3 region has 16 residues. Germline loops: CDR1 MDHEN, CDR2 SYDVKM. V shed 4 bases and J 6 bases; nucleotides not matched to a gene: 5. The CDR3 bases are TGTGCCAGCAGTTCCGCGGGACTAGCGGGAGTCAATGAGCAGTTCTTC. Residues: CASSSAGLAGVNEQFF.

This clone has at least ten counts. CDR3 nucleotides: TGCAGTGCGCACCAAGGGGGCGCAGGGCAAGAGACCCAGTACTTC. This translates into CSAHQGGAGQETQYF. V is TRBV20-1 and J is TRBJ2-5; 7 bases agree with TRBD1. This CDR3 is built from 15 residues. V lost 6 bases and J lost 2; bases outside the gene matches: 12. The germline V gene encodes CDR1 DFQATT and CDR2 SNEGSKA (reference sequence).

This clone was counted ten times or more. The chain joins TRBV12-3 or TRBV12-4 to TRBJ1-3; tentative D call: TRBD1 (6 bases). CDR3 size: 15 residues. Deletions cut 6 bases from V and 0 bases from J, with 12 bases between. CDR3 sequence: CASSLRGASGNTIYF. Here the CDR3 DNA reads TGTGCCAGCAGCCTCCGGGGGGCCTCTGGAAACACCATATATTTT.

This clone was seen only a few times. The V and J genes are TRBV15 and TRBJ1-4; D not certain. This CDR3 comprises 15 residues. Between the trimmed V and J ends, which lost 0 bases and 1 base, there was a span of 6 bases. Per the germline V gene, CDR1 is LNHNV and CDR2 is YYDKDF (reference sequence). DNA for the CDR3: TGTGCCACCAGCAGAGACCCCGGAACTAATGAAAAACTGTTTTTT. Translating it yields CATSRDPGTNEKLFF.

In its sample, this clone was seen a few times. V is TRBV30 and J is TRBJ1-2; D is ambiguous. The V gene's germline CDR1 is GTSNPN and CDR2 SVGIG (reference sequence). There are 18 residues in the CDR3. The V and J ends lost 0 bases and 2 bases respectively, with 22 bases between them. The CDR3 bases are TGTGCCTGGAGTGTACCAATCCCTGGCAGGCGAACCAACTATGGCTACACCTTC. Its protein product is CAWSVPIPGRRTNYGYTF.

This clone was seen repeatedly, ten times or more. This chain connects TRBV28 to TRBJ1-3; D unclear. CDR3 size: 13 residues. The germline CDR1 and CDR2 sequences are MDHEN and SYDVKM. Trimming shortened V by 6 bases and J by 4 bases, and 10 bases separated the two germline ends. CDR3 nucleotide sequence: TGTGCCAGCAGCCCCGACCTGGGAAACACCATATATTTT. Amino acid sequence: CASSPDLGNTIYF.

This clone was counted ten times or more. The sample holds other DNA sequences that translate to the same CDR3. This rearrangement joins TRBV6-7 to TRBJ1-6, with TRBD1 identical over 7 bases. TRBV6-7 is designated an ORF whose function remains uncertain. The V and J ends lost 6 bases and 11 bases, in that order; junction bases with no gene match: 16. This CDR3 has 16 residues. CDR3 bases: TGTGCCAGCAGGGCCAGGGGGGGGCCCCCTATACCACCCCTCCACTTT. Encoded protein: CASRARGGPPIPPLHF.

This clone was seen ten or more times. The chain uses TRBV6-1 and TRBJ2-5; 7 nucleotides line up with TRBD2. V shed 6 bases and J 2 bases; nucleotides not matched to a gene: 12. The V gene's germline CDR1 is MNHNS and CDR2 SASEGT. The CDR3 spans 16 residues. The CDR3 DNA follows: TGTGCCAGCAGAAGTACCAGGGAGGGGCCACAAGAGACCCAGTACTTC. Protein sequence: CASRSTREGPQETQYF.

This clone occurred many times. The chain uses TRBV2 and TRBJ1-5, with no clear D. This CDR3 region has 13 residues. V was shortened by 4 bases and J by 2 bases, with 6 bases between the two germline ends. Germline V gene lookup returns CDR1 SNHLY and CDR2 FYNNEI. The CDR3 DNA is TGTGCCAGCAGTGCGTTGGGCAATCAGCCCCAGCATTTT. Its translation: CASSALGNQPQHF.

This CDR3 is CASNKPPVVREERNEQFF. CDR3 DNA sequence: TGTGCCAGCAACAAACCCCCAGTTGTGCGGGAGGAACGGAATGAGCAGTTCTTC. The chain links TRBV3-1 to TRBJ2-1; 8 bases match TRBD2. J gave up 7 bases and V 7 bases, and 21 bases lay outside the gene matches. Per germline, CDR1 LGHDT and CDR2 YNNKEL (reference sequence). The CDR3 runs to 18 residues.

In the case of this clone: A read error may be the cause here, since a much bigger clone is one base away. V and J are TRBV9 and TRBJ2-1, with D unclear. The germline V gene encodes CDR1 SGDLS and CDR2 YYNGEE. Deletions cut 4 bases from V and 8 bases from J, with 16 bases between. There are 14 residues in the CDR3. The CDR3 spells CASSLDPELYEQFF. DNA of the CDR3: TGTGCCAGCAGCTTAGACCCGGAGTTATATGAGCAGTTCTTC.

This clone was counted many times. The chain recombines TRBV28 with TRBJ2-1; D is possibly TRBD2 (6 bases). Germline V gives CDR1 MDHEN, CDR2 SYDVKM. There are 15 residues in the CDR3. Between the trimmed V and J ends, which lost 5 bases and 2 bases, there was a span of 13 bases. CDR3 DNA: TGTGCCAGCAGTCTTTGGCGGGATACCTACAATGAGCAGTTCTTC. It translates to CASSLWRDTYNEQFF.

This clone was recorded at least ten times. This chain uses TRBV20-1 with TRBJ2-4; D might be TRBD1 (6 bases). The ends were cut back, 3 bases at V and 1 base at J, with 19 bases in the middle. Per the germline V gene, CDR1 is DFQATT and CDR2 is SNEGSKA (reference sequence). The CDR3 is 17 residues long. The CDR3 DNA reads as TGCAGTGCTAGTCTCCTCCGACAGGAAGTTGCCAAAAACATTCAGTACTTC. This encodes CSASLLRQEVAKNIQYF.